This T cell receptor beta chain was sequenced during a study of T cells in Graves' hyperthyroidism and ophthalmopathy. Findings and limits, study-wide: The model forecast ophthalmopathy, anticipating it by a median about six months before onset. The blood repertoire included most of the expanded thyroid clonotypes above 0.001.

The source material, RNA transcripts, was used to amplify TCR beta CDR3 regions. The HTBI primer set drove a first-round RT-PCR of the TCR CDR3. TCRdb re-called the multiplex PCR reads with MiXCR, one entry per CDR3 protein. Here the sample spans about 770,000 distinct CDR3 sequences, approximately 19% being singletons. Turning to this clonotype: No antigen is known for it.

Blood dates from first hyperthyroidism diagnosis, before any ophthalmopathy symptoms. Fresh peripheral blood, around 11 ml of it, supplied the PBMCs. This CDR3 spans 12 amino acids. V lost 3 bases to trimming and J lost 6 bases, with 9 bases between them. The rearrangement uses TRBV12-3 or TRBV12-4 and TRBJ2-7; D call uncertain. This clonotype originated in a woman between 50 and 59 years old with Graves' hyperthyroidism that later progressed to Graves' ophthalmopathy. The specimen sequenced was blood. CDR3 DNA: TGTGCCAGCAGTTTGGGTCATCGCGAGCAGTACTTC. Its translation: CASSLGHREQYF.